This T cell receptor (beta chain) was sequenced for a study of OX40 agonist ivuxolimab in advanced cancers. Concerning this clone: What it binds is not known.

Generated by immunoSEQ multiplex PCR, the TCRdb table keeps only in-frame clones and is missing some. The sample lists about 100,000 clones, around 90% seen once, with roughly 0.53% in the top ten. Findings and caveats of the study: No antigen was identified for the clonally expanded peripheral T cells. Dosing at 0.1 to 3.0 mg/kg was accompanied by clonal expansion of CD4+ and CD8+ blood T cells by week 6. Some nonresponders likewise displayed low normalized T-cell clonal expansion.

This clonotype was sampled from an adult with an advanced solid tumor such as melanoma, head and neck, liver or kidney cancer. This specimen was CD4+ or CD8+ T cells sorted from blood, taken in a trial of the OX40 agonist ivuxolimab.

CDR3 nucleotides: TGTGCCAGCAGTTACTCCGGGACACTTAGCAATCAGCCCCAGCATTTT. Translated: CASSYSGTLSNQPQHF. The chain is built from TRBV27 and TRBJ1-5; weak D call: TRBD1 (6 bases). Germline-derived CDR1 and CDR2 are MNHEY and SMNVEV (reference sequence). CDR3 size: 16 residues. Trimming stripped 4 bases from V and 0 bases from J, with 13 bases between.